The source of this T cell receptor (beta chain) is a study of T cells in Graves' hyperthyroidism and ophthalmopathy. Study-level results: Most expanded thyroid clonotypes above 0.001 recurred in blood.

TCR beta CDR3 region amplification was performed from RNA transcripts. The HTBI primer set was used in a first-round RT-PCR of the TCR CDR3. TCRdb fed the multiplex PCR reads into MiXCR, producing one record per CDR3 protein. Of approximately 98,000 distinct CDR3 sequences listed, around 40% are singletons. The CDR3 extends over 12 amino acids. CDR1 is SEHNR, CDR2 FQNEAQ, per germline (reference sequence). V lost 0 bases and J lost 7, with 5 bases in between. This clonotype was detected ten times or more. Its antigen remains unidentified. The sequenced sample was peripheral blood or thyroid tissue (not recorded which). This chain links TRBV7-9 with TRBJ2-3; the D is unclear. This TCR came from a woman in her 30s with Graves' hyperthyroidism. The CDR3 here is CASSLAGNTQYF. The CDR3, as DNA: TGTGCCAGCAGCTTAGCAGGAAATACGCAGTATTTT.